This T cell receptor beta chain was captured in a study of radiation and T cells in renal cell carcinoma. The overall study: Nephrectomy followed 15 Gy stereotactic body radiation by 4 weeks.

The trim removed 3 bases at V and 0 bases at J, leaving 3 bases unmatched. The CDR3 length is 15 residues. Per germline, CDR1 LNHDA and CDR2 SQIVND (reference sequence). Documented time point: baseline pretreatment blood. As for treatment: 15 Gy SBRT to primary tumor, nephrectomy 4 weeks later. Serial blood draws occurred at baseline and 2 and 4 weeks post-SBRT. Sequencing used immunoSEQ multiplex PCR; TCRdb keeps in-frame clones, though not all of them. The table includes 150,000 or so clones, approximately 90% detected once. The TCR originated in a woman between 65 and 79 years old with renal cell carcinoma. The gene calls are TRBV19 and TRBJ2-5; TRBD2 agrees at 8 bases. This specimen was blood, taken from a patient whose treatment included radiotherapy and nephrectomy. CDR3 nucleotides: TGTGCCAGTAGTATTAAGCGGGGGTACCAAGAGACCCAGTACTTC. Translation gives CASSIKRGYQETQYF.